The source of this TCR beta chain is a study of blood T cell repertoires in COVID-19. Study-wide context: Donors in the United States, Italy and Spain gave samples during acute or convalescent COVID-19. From T cells, B-cell-depleted T cells, or PBMCs came the material, which was cDNA or gDNA.

Per the original data handling: How many nucleated cells were present was estimated from reference gene primer amplification. Some clones are missing from TCRdb's copy, which holds only in-frame ones; the method was immunoSEQ multiplex PCR. Clone size and V and J calls were adopted from that table, with D and trimming inferred from the DNA. The sample records over 200,000 clones, approximately 84% being singletons. Sequencing used peripheral blood. This TCR derives from a woman under 40 who had recovered from COVID-19.

The CDR3 DNA sequence: TGTGCCAGCAGCCCCCGGGGAGCAACTAATGAAAAACTGTTTTTT. This codes for CASSPRGATNEKLFF. This chain joins TRBV9 and TRBJ1-4; D unresolved. V was shortened by 4 bases and J by 0 bases, with 10 bases between the two germline ends. Germline-derived CDR1 and CDR2 are SGDLS and YYNGEE. CDR3 length equals 15 residues.